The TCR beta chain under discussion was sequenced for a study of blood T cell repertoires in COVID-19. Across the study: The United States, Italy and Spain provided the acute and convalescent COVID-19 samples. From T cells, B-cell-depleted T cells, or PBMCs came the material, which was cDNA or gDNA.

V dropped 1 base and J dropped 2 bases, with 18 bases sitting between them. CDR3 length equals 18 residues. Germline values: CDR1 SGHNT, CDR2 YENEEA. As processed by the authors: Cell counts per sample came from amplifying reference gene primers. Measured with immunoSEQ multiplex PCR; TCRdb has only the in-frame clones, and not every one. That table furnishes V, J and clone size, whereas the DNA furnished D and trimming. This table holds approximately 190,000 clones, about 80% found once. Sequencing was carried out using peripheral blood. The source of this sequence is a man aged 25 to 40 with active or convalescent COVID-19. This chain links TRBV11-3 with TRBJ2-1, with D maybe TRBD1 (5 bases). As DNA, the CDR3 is TGTGCCAGCAGCTTAGTGGGGTTTGGGGCCCCTACCTACAATGAGCAGTTCTTC. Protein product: CASSLVGFGAPTYNEQFF.